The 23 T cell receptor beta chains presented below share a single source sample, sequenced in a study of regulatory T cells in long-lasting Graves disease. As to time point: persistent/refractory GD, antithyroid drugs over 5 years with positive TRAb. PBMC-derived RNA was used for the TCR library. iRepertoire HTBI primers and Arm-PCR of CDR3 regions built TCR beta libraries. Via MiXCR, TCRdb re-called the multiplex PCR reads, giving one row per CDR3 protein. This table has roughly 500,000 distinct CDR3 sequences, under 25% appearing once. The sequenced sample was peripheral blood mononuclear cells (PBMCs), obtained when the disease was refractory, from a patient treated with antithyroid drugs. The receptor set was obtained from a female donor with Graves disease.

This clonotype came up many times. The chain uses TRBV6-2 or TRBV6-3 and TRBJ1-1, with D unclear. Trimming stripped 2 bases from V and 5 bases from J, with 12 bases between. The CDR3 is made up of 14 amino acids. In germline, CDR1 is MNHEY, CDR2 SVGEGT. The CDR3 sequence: CASSYEVGRTEAFF. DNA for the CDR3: TGTGCCAGCAGTTACGAGGTTGGGAGGACTGAAGCTTTCTTT.

The CDR3 DNA is TGTGCCAGCAGCCAAGATCTGACCCAGGGGACCCAGTACTTC. Its translation: CASSQDLTQGTQYF. This chain links TRBV3-1 with TRBJ2-5; tentative D call: TRBD1 (5 bases). The CDR3 spans 14 residues. Germline assignment: CDR1 LGHDT and CDR2 YNNKEL (reference sequence). Trimming cost V 0 bases and J 7 bases, with 12 bases left between them.

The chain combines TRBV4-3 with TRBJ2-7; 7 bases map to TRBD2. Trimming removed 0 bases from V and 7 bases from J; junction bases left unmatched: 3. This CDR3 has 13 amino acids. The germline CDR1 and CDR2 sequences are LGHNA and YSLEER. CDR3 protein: CASSQDPAGEQYF. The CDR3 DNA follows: TGCGCCAGCAGCCAAGATCCAGCGGGGGAGCAGTACTTC.

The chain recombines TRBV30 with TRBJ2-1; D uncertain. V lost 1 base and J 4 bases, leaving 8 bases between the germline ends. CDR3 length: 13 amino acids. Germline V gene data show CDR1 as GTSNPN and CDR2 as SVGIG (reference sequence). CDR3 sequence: CAWSGSRYNEQFF. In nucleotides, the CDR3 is TGTGCCTGGAGTGGTTCGCGGTACAATGAGCAGTTCTTC.

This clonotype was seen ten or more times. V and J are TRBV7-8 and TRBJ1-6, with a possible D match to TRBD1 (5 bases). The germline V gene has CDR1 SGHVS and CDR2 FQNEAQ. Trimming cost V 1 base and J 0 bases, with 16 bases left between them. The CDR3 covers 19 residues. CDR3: CASSLVGAGPGSYNSPLHF. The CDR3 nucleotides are TGTGCCAGCAGCTTAGTCGGGGCCGGCCCCGGCTCCTATAATTCACCCCTCCACTTT.

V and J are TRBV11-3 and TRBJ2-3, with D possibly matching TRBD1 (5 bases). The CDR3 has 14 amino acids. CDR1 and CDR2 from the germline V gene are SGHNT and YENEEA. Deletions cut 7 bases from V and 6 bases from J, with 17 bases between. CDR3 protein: CASTRQPSGDTQYF. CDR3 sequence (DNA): TGTGCCAGCACCCGCCAGCCCTCAGGGGATACGCAGTATTTT.

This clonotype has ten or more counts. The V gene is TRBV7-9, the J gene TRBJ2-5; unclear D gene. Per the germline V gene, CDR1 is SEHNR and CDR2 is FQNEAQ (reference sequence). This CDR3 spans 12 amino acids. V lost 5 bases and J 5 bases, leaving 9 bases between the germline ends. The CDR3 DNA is TGTGCCAGCAGCCGCCTAGGGGAGACCCAGTACTTC. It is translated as CASSRLGETQYF.

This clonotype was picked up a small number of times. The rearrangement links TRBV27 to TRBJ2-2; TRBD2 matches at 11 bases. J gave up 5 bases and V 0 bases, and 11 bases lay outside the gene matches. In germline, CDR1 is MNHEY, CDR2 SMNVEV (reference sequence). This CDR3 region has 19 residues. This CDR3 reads CASSLSPPARLAGTGELFF. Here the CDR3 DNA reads TGTGCCAGCAGTTTATCCCCCCCCGCCCGACTAGCGGGAACCGGGGAGCTGTTTTTT.

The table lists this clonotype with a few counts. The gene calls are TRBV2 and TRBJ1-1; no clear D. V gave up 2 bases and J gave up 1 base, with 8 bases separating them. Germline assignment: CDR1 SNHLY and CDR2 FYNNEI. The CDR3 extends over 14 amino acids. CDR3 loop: CASSERLTNTEAFF. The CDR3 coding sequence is TGTGCCAGCAGTGAACGGCTTACGAACACTGAAGCTTTCTTT.

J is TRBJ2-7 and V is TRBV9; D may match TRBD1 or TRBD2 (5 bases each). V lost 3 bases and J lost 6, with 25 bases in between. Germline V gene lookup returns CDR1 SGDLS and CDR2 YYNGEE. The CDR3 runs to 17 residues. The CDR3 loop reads CASSDSGTEPRPGEQYF. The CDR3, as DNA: TGTGCCAGCAGCGACTCCGGGACGGAACCCCGACCGGGCGAGCAGTACTTC.

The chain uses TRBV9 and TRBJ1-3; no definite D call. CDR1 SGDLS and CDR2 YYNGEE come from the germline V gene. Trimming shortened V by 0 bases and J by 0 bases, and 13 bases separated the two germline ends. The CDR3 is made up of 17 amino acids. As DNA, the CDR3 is TGTGCCAGCAGCGTAGCGGTGGGAGAAAGCTCTGGAAACACCATATATTTT. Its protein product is CASSVAVGESSGNTIYF.

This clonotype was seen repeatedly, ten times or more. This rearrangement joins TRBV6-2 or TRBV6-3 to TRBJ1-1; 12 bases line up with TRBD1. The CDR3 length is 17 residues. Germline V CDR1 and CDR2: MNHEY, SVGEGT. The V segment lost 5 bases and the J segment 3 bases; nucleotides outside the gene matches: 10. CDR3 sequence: CASSEPGTGGSDTEAFF. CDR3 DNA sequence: TGTGCCAGCAGTGAACCCGGGACAGGGGGCTCGGACACTGAAGCTTTCTTT.

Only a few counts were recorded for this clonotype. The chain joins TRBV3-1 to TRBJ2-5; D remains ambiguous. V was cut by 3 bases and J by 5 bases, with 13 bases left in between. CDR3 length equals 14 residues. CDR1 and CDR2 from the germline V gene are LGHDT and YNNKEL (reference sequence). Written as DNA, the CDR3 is TGTGCCAGCAGCCAGCCTTCGAAGAAGGAGACCCAGTACTTC. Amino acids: CASSQPSKKETQYF.

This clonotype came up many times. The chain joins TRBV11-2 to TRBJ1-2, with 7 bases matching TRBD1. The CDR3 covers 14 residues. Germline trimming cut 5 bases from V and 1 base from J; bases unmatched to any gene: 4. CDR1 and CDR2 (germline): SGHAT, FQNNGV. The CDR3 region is CASSMTGYNYGYTF. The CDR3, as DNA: TGTGCCAGCAGCATGACAGGGTATAACTATGGCTACACCTTC.

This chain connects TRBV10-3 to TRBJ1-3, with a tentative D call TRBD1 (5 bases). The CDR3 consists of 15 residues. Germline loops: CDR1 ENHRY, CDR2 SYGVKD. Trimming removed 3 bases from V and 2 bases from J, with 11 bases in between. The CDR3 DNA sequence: TGTGCCATCAGTGAAGGCCGGGGGGCTGGAAACACCATATATTTT. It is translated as CAISEGRGAGNTIYF.

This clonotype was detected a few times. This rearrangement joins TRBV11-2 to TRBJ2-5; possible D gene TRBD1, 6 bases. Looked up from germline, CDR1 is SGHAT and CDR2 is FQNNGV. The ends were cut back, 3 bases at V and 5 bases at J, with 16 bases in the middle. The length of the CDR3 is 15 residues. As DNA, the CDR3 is TGTGCCAGCAGCTTTAGAGGGGGTGGAGCGGAGACCCAGTACTTC. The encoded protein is CASSFRGGGAETQYF.

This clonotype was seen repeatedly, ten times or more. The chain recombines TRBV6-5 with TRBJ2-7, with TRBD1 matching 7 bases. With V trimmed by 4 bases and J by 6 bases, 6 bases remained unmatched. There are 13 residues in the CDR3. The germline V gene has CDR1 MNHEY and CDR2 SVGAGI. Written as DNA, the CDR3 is TGTGCCAGCAGTTCCCACGACAGGGCCGAGCAGTACTTC. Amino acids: CASSSHDRAEQYF.

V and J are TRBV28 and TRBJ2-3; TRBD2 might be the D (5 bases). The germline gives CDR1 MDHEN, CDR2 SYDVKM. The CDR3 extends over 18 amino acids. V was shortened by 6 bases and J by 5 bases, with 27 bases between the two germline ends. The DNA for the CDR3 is TGTGCCAGCAGCCCGGAGTTTCTTCAAGGACTTCTGGGAGATACGCAGTATTTT. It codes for CASSPEFLQGLLGDTQYF.

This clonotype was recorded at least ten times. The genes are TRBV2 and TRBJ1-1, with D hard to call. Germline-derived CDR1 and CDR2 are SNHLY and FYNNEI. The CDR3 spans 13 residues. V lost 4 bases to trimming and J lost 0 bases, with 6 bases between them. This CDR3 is CASSGEVNTEAFF. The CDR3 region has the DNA TGTGCCAGCAGTGGGGAGGTGAACACTGAAGCTTTCTTT.

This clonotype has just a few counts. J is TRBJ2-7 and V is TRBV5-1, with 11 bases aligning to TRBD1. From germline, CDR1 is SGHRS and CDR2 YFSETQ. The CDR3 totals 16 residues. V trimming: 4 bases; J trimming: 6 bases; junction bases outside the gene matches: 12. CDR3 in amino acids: CASSKPGQGEEGEQYF. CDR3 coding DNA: TGCGCCAGCAGCAAACCGGGACAGGGGGAAGAGGGCGAGCAGTACTTC.

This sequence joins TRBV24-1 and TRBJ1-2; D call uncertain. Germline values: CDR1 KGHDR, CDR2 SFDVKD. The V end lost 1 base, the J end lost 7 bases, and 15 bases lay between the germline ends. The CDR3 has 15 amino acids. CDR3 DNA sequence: TGTGCCACCAGTGATTTTGCAGGTGTAGTGGGTGGCTACACCTTC. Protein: CATSDFAGVVGGYTF.

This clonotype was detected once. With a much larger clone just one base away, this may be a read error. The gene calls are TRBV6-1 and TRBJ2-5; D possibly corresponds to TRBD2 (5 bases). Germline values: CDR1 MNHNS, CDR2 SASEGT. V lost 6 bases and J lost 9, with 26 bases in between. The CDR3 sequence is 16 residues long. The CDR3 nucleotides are TGTGCCAGCAGCCCCCGGGCTGTGAGACGGGCGGAGGCCCAGTACTTC. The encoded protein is CASSPRAVRRAEAQYF.

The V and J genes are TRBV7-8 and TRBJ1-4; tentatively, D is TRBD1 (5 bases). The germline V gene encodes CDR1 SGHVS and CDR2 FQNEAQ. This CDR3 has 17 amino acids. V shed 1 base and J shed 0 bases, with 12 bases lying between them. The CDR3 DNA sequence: TGTGCCAGCAGCTTAGAGGGTGGGGGGGCAACTAATGAAAAACTGTTTTTT. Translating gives CASSLEGGGATNEKLFF.